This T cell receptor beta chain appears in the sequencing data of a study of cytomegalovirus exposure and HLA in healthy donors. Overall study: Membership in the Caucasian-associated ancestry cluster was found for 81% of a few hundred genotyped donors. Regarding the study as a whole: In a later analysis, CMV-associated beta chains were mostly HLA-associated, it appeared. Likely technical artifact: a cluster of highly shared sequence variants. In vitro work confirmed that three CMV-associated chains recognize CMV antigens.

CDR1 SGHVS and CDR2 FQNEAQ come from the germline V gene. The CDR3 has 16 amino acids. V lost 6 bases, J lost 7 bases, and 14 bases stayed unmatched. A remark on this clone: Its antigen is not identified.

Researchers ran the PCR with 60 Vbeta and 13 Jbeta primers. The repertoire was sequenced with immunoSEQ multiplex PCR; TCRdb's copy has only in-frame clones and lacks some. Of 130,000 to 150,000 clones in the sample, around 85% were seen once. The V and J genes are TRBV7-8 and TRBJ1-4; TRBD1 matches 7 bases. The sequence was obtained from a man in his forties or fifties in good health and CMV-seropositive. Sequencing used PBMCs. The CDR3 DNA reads TGTGCCAGCAGTAATGGGCAGGGGGTAGTGACTGAAAAACTGTTTTTT. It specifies CASSNGQGVVTEKLFF.